The clone carrying this T cell receptor (beta chain) was counted only a few times. Its target is unknown. Within the ViraFEST assay, antigen-specific CD4+ T cells underwent expansion with viral peptide pools prior to sequencing. Isolating CD4+ T cells followed less than 12 days of culture. Recipients of the vaccine had no prior SARS-CoV-2 infection and negative nucleocapsid antibodies. This entry is derived from a study of vaccination effects on CD4 cells after COVID-19. Background on the study: Vaccination of participants consisted of two doses of either the BNT162b2 or mRNA-1273 vaccine. Study results and limitations: Late in the post-vaccination period, infection-induced and vaccine-induced clones underwent marked clonal contraction.

Unmatched junction bases numbered 9, after V lost 5 bases and J lost 2 bases. The V gene's germline CDR1 is SGHTA and CDR2 FQGNSA. The CDR3 is 15 residues long. Here immunoSEQ multiplex PCR was the method, and the copy in TCRdb shows in-frame clones only, minus some. Here the sample spans tens of thousands of clones, roughly three quarters being singletons. The receptor was derived from a human donor who received a COVID-19 vaccine. The chain employs TRBV7-2 and TRBJ2-7; 7 positions match TRBD1. Specimen: CD4+ T cells from PBMCs cultured with HCoV-OC43 spike peptides, collected before COVID-19 vaccination. Subset here: HCoV-OC43 spike overlapping peptide pool stimulation. CDR3 sequence (DNA): TGTGCCAGCAGCCTACAGGGGACGGTAACCTACGAGCAGTACGTC. Translating it yields CASSLQGTVTYEQYV.